One T cell receptor beta chain is described in this entry. Antigen unknown. The sample belongs to a study of CD8 T cells in Susac syndrome. Study-wide findings and caveats: The authors acknowledged that their TCR sequencing and HLA analysis involved a relatively small number of individuals.

Sequencing of TCR beta was undertaken in CD8+ and CD4+ T cells derived from blood. Reverse transcription of roughly 0.45 to 1 ug RNA was performed with random hexamers. Using its own MiXCR run on the immunoSEQ multiplex PCR reads, TCRdb lists one record per CDR3 protein. The sample includes about 130,000 distinct CDR3 sequences, approximately 94% seen only once; the top ten take less than 0.15%. CDR1 and CDR2 from the germline V gene are LGHDT and YNNKEL (reference sequence). This CDR3 is 14 amino acids long. The J segment lost 5 bases and the V segment lost 2 bases, leaving 4 bases of the junction unmatched.

This clonotype was obtained from a human donor with multiple sclerosis. Input material: CD4+ T cells from PBMCs. The chain has TRBV3-1 and TRBJ2-5, with 8 nucleotides matching TRBD1. CDR3 region: CASSQRTGRETQYF. CDR3 coding DNA: TGTGCCAGCAGCCAACGGACAGGGAGGGAGACCCAGTACTTC.